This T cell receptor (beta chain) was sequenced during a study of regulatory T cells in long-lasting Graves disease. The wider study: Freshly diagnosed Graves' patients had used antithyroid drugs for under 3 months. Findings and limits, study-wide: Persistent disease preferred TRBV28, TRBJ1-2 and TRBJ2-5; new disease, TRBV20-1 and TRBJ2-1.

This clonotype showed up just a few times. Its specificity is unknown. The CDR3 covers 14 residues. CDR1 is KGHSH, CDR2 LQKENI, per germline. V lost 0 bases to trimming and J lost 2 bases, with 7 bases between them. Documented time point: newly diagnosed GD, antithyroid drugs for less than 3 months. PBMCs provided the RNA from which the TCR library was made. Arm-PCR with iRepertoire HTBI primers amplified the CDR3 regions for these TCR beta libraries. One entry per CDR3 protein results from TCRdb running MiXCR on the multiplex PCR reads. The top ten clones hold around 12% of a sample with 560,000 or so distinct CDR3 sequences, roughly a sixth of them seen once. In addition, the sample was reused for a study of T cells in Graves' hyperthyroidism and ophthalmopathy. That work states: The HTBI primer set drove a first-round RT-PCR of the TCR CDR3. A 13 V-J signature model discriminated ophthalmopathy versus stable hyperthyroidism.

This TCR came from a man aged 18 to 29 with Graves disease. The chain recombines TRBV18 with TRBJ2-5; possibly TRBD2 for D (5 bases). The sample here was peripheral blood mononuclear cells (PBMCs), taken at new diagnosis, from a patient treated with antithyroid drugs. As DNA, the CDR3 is TGTGCCAGCTCACCACCGCGGGCACAAGAGACCCAGTACTTC. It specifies CASSPPRAQETQYF. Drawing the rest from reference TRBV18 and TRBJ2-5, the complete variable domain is NAGVMQNPRHLVRRRGQEARLRCSPMKGHSHVYWYRQLPEEGLKFMVYLQKENIIDESGMPKERFSAEFPKEGPSILRIQQVVRGDSAAYFCASSPPRAQETQYFGPGTRLLVL.